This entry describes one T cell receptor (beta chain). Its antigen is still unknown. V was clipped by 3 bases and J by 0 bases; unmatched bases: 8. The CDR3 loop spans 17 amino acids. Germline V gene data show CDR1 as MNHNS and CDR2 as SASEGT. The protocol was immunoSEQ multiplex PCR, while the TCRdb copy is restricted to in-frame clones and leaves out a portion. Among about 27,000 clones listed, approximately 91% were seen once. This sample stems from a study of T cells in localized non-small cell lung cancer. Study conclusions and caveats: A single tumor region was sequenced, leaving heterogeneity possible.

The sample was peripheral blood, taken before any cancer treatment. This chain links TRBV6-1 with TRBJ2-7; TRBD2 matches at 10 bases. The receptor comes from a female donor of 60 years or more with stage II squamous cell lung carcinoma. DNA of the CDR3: TGTGCCAGCAGTGATCGACTAGCGGGCTCTTCCTCCTACGAGCAGTACTTC. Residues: CASSDRLAGSSSYEQYF.